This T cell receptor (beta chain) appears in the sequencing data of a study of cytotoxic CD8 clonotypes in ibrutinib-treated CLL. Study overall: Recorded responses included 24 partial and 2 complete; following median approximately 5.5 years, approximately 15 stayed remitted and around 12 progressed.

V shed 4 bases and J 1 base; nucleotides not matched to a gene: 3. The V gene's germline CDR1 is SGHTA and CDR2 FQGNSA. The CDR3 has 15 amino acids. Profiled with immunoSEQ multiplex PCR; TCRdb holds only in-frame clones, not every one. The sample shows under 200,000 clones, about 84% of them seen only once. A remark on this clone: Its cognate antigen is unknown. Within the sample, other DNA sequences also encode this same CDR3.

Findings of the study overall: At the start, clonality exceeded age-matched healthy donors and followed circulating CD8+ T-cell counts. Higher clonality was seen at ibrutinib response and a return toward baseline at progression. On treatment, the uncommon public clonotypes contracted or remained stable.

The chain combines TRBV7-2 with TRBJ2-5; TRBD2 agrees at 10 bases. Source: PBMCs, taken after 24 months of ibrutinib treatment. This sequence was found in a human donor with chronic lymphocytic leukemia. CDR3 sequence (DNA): TGTGCCAGCAGCTCGGGACTAGCGCCCCAAGAGACCCAGTACTTC. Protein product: CASSSGLAPQETQYF.